This T cell receptor beta chain was recovered during a study of cytomegalovirus exposure and HLA in healthy donors. Study summary: When 398 donors were genotyped, roughly 82% of them were found to fall in the Caucasian-associated ancestry cluster.

The PCR employed 60 Vbeta primers together with 13 Jbeta primers. Only in-frame clones appear in the TCRdb table, and some are missing; sequencing was by immunoSEQ multiplex PCR. The profile covers 85,000 to 120,000 clones, with over 80% appearing a single time and about 2.5% taken by the ten largest. Looked up from germline, CDR1 is SGHRS and CDR2 is YFSETQ. This CDR3 is built from 14 residues. V lost 3 bases and J lost 0, with 8 bases in between. The rearrangement links TRBV5-1 to TRBJ2-3; D is undetermined. Sequences were obtained from PBMCs. This receptor was taken from a man between 35 and 55 years old in good health and CMV-seronegative. DNA of the CDR3: TGCGCCAGCAGCTCCGTCGAGAGCACAGATACGCAGTATTTT. Amino acids: CASSSVESTDTQYF.